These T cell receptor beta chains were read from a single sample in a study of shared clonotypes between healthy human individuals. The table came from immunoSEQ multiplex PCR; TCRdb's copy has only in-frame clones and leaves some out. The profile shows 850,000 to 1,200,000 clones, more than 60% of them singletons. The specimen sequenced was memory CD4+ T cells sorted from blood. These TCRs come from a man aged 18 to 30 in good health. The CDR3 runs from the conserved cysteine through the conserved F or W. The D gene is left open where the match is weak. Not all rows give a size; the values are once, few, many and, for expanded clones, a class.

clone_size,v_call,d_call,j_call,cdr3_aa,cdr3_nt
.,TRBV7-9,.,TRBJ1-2,CASSQLVDVHGYTF,TGTGCCAGCAGCCAACTTGTAGATGTCCATGGCTACACCTTC
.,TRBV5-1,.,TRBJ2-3,CASSDRTDTDTQYF,TGCGCCAGCAGCGACCGGACGGACACAGATACGCAGTATTTT
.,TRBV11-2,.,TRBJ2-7,CASSLGWGGDYEQYF,TGTGCCAGCAGCTTAGGGTGGGGCGGAGACTACGAGCAGTACTTC
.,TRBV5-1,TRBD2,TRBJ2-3,CASLLGASGGDTQYF,TGCGCCAGCCTCCTAGGGGCTAGCGGGGGAGATACGCAGTATTTT
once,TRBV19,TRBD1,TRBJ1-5,CASSIRTGESNQPQHF,TGTGCCAGTAGTATCCGGACAGGAGAAAGCAATCAGCCCCAGCATTTT
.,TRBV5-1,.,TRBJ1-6,CASSLAAGKVGSSPLHF,TGCGCCAGCAGCTTGGCAGCAGGGAAGGTGGGGAGTTCACCCCTCCACTTT
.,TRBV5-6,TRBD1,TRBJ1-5,CASSLRQGQNQPQHF,TGTGCCAGCAGCTTAAGACAGGGCCAAAATCAGCCCCAGCATTTT
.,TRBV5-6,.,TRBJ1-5,CASSMGQLSNQPQHF,TGTGCCAGCAGCATGGGACAACTTAGCAATCAGCCCCAGCATTTT
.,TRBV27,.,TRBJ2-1,CASSRERLSSYNEQFF,TGTGCCAGCAGTCGTGAGAGACTCAGCTCCTACAATGAGCAGTTCTTC
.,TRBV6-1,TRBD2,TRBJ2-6,CASSEVWGGSGANVLTF,TGTGCCAGCAGTGAAGTTTGGGGAGGGTCTGGGGCCAACGTCCTGACTTTC
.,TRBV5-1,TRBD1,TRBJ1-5,CASSLEGTASNQPQHF,TGCGCCAGCAGCTTGGAGGGGACAGCGAGCAATCAGCCCCAGCATTTT
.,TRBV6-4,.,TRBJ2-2,CASSDQSSAGELFF,TGTGCCAGCAGTGACCAGAGTAGCGCCGGGGAGCTGTTTTTT
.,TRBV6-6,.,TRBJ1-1,CATTRGSMNTEAFF,TGTGCCACCACCCGAGGTAGCATGAACACTGAAGCTTTCTTT
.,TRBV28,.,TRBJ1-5,CASGSGRSQPQHF,TGTGCCAGCGGGTCGGGACGTAGTCAGCCCCAGCATTTT
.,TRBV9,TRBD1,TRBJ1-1,CASSVGVYRGNSEAFF,TGTGCCAGCAGCGTAGGGGTTTACAGGGGGAATAGTGAAGCTTTCTTT
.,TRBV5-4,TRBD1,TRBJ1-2,CASSYRDRGINGYTF,TGTGCCAGCAGCTACCGGGACAGGGGGATCAATGGCTACACCTTC
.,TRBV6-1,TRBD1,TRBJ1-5,CASRQTGDQPQHF,TGTGCCAGCAGGCAAACAGGGGATCAGCCCCAGCATTTT
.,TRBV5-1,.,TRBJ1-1,CASSSMDAAGTEAFF,TGCGCCAGCAGCTCAATGGACGCCGCGGGTACTGAAGCTTTCTTT
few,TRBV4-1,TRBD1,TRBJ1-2,CASSQEGTGPGYGYTF,TGCGCCAGCAGCCAAGAAGGGACAGGGCCGGGTTATGGCTACACCTTC
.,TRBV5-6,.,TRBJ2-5,CASSLFQETQYF,TGTGCCAGCAGCTTGTTCCAAGAGACCCAGTACTTC
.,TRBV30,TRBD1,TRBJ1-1,CAWSTGARNTEAFF,TGTGCCTGGAGTACAGGGGCAAGGAACACTGAAGCTTTCTTT
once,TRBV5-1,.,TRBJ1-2,CASSLDRTAVYGYTF,TGCGCCAGCAGCTTGGATCGGACAGCAGTGTATGGCTACACCTTC
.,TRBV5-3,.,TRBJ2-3,CARSFARPLLTDTQYF,TGTGCCAGAAGCTTCGCGAGGCCGTTACTCACAGATACGCAGTATTTT
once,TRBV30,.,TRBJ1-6,CAWSRGAGSPLHF,TGTGCCTGGAGTAGGGGGGCGGGTTCACCCCTCCACTTT
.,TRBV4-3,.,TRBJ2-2,CASTPGAGVAGELFF,TGCGCCAGCACCCCGGGGGCGGGAGTAGCCGGGGAGCTGTTTTTT
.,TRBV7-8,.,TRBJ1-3,CASSLGGGRNTIYF,TGTGCCAGCAGCTTAGGTGGCGGAAGAAACACCATATATTTT
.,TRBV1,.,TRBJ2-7,CTSSYRSGVYEQYF,TGCACCAGCAGCTACAGGAGCGGGGTCTACGAGCAGTACTTC
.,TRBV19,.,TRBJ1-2,CASSIGSRAAYGYTF,TGTGCCAGTAGTATAGGTAGTCGGGCAGCGTATGGCTACACCTTC
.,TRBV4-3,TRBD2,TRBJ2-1,CASSPMTSGGYNEQFF,TGCGCCAGCAGCCCAATGACTAGCGGAGGATACAATGAGCAGTTCTTC